The 17 T cell receptor beta chains listed next were all sequenced from one sample in a study of cytomegalovirus exposure and HLA in healthy donors. A multiplex PCR was run with 60 Vbeta primers and 13 Jbeta primers. Only in-frame clones appear in the TCRdb table, and some are missing; sequencing was by immunoSEQ multiplex PCR. The specimen's table records some 110,000 clones. The sample was PBMCs. The receptors originated from a man in his forties in good health and CMV-seropositive.

The chain employs TRBV19 and TRBJ2-7; possibly TRBD2 for D (6 bases). There are 13 residues in the CDR3. Trimming stripped 6 bases from V and 2 bases from J, with 11 bases between. Looked up from germline, CDR1 is LNHDA and CDR2 is SQIVND (reference sequence). CDR3 residues: CASSGRPAYEQYF. The CDR3, as DNA: TGTGCCAGTAGCGGGAGACCTGCCTACGAGCAGTACTTC.

The chain couples TRBV28 to TRBJ1-2; TRBD1 matches 7 bases. Trimming cost V 1 base and J 0 bases; bases outside gene matches: 5. The CDR3 spans 16 residues. Germline CDR1 and CDR2: MDHEN and SYDVKM. The CDR3 loop reads CASSLSPGTANYGYTF. CDR3 coding DNA: TGTGCCAGCAGTTTATCCCCCGGGACAGCTAACTATGGCTACACCTTC.

CDR3 residues: CASSLWQGHEQYF. The CDR3 DNA is TGTGCCAGCAGTTTATGGCAGGGTCACGAGCAGTACTTC. The chain is built from TRBV28 and TRBJ2-5, with D possibly being TRBD1 (5 bases). The DNA end lines up better with TRBJ2-7; the J call may be wrong. The germline V gene encodes CDR1 MDHEN and CDR2 SYDVKM. The CDR3 covers 13 residues.

The CDR3 loop is CASSLLGPAQETQYF. The CDR3 DNA reads as TGCGCCAGCAGCTTGTTGGGGCCAGCTCAAGAGACCCAGTACTTC. The chain carries TRBV5-1 and TRBJ2-5; perhaps TRBD1 as D (5 bases). The CDR3 totals 15 residues. Germline CDR1 and CDR2: SGHRS and YFSETQ. Trimming shortened V by 1 base and J by 2 bases, and 12 bases separated the two germline ends.

The chain links TRBV7-8 to TRBJ2-3, with 8 bases lining up with TRBD2. CDR3 length: 16 amino acids. Germline CDR1 is SGHVS and CDR2 is FQNEAQ. V was clipped by 1 base and J by 1 base; unmatched bases: 4. CDR3 DNA: TGTGCCAGCAGCTTAGTAGTGCGGGGGGGCACAGATACGCAGTATTTT. The encoded protein is CASSLVVRGGTDTQYF. Filled out from reference TRBV7-8 and TRBJ2-3, the complete variable domain reads GAGVSQSPRYKVAKRGQDVALRCDPISGHVSLFWYQQALGQGPEFLTYFQNEAQLDKSGLPSDRFFAERPEGSVSTLKIQRTQQEDSAVYLCASSLVVRGGTDTQYFGPGTRLTVL.

V is TRBV27 and J is TRBJ2-1; D is perhaps TRBD1 (5 bases). This CDR3 spans 17 amino acids. Germline values: CDR1 MNHEY, CDR2 SMNVEV (reference sequence). The V end was cut by 7 bases, the J end by 6 bases, with 25 bases between. For the CDR3, the DNA is TGTGCCAGCAATCTGCAGGGTGGTCCCCCCTTGGGCAATGAGCAGTTCTTC. This gives the protein CASNLQGGPPLGNEQFF.

The chain is built from TRBV27 and TRBJ2-7; D unclear. This CDR3 contains 14 residues. V gave up 2 bases and J gave up 2 bases, with 10 bases separating them. The V gene's germline CDR1 is MNHEY and CDR2 SMNVEV (reference sequence). The CDR3 region is CASSLTVATYEQYF. The CDR3 nucleotides read TGTGCCAGCAGTTTAACAGTCGCTACCTACGAGCAGTACTTC.

The gene calls are TRBV10-3 and TRBJ1-1; D is possibly TRBD1 (5 bases). This CDR3 comprises 13 residues. Germline CDR1 reads ENHRY; CDR2 reads SYGVKD. Trimming shortened V by 5 bases and J by 3 bases, and 10 bases separated the two germline ends. CDR3 protein: CAISRGLDTEAFF. In nucleotides, the CDR3 is TGTGCCATCAGTAGGGGCTTGGACACTGAAGCTTTCTTT.

The rearrangement links TRBV27 to TRBJ2-7; D is perhaps TRBD2 (6 bases). The CDR3 length is 19 residues. Trimming shortened V by 0 bases and J by 3 bases, and 24 bases separated the two germline ends. Germline CDR1 and CDR2: MNHEY and SMNVEV (reference sequence). As DNA, the CDR3 is TGTGCCAGCAGTTTATCAATCGGAGGAGGAGGGCAGGCCATCTACGAGCAGTACTTC. Amino acid sequence: CASSLSIGGGGQAIYEQYF.

The J gene is TRBJ2-4, the V gene TRBV5-1, with 13 bases identical to TRBD2. The germline gives CDR1 SGHRS, CDR2 YFSETQ. The CDR3 extends over 19 amino acids. The V segment lost 4 bases and the J segment 2 bases; nucleotides outside the gene matches: 12. The CDR3 sequence is CASSTGLAGVRGPKNIQYF. In nucleotides, the CDR3 is TGCGCCAGCAGCACAGGACTAGCGGGAGTTAGGGGGCCCAAAAACATTCAGTACTTC. Supplemented by reference TRBV5-1 and TRBJ2-4, the full variable domain reads KAGVTQTPRYLIKTRGQQVTLSCSPISGHRSVSWYQQTPGQGLQFLFEYFSETQRNKGNFPGRFSGRQFSNSRSEMNVSTLELGDSALYLCASSTGLAGVRGPKNIQYFGAGTRLSVL.

The rearrangement uses TRBV30 and TRBJ2-1, with TRBD2 matching over 10 bases. The CDR3 length is 15 residues. V dropped 1 base and J dropped 8; count of bases not matched to a gene: 8. Germline V gene data show CDR1 as GTSNPN and CDR2 as SVGIG (reference sequence). CDR3 region: CAWSDPAGGPDEQFF. DNA for the CDR3: TGTGCCTGGAGTGACCCAGCGGGAGGGCCCGATGAGCAGTTCTTC.

This chain connects TRBV18 to TRBJ2-1, with D hard to call. Per germline, CDR1 KGHSH and CDR2 LQKENI. Trimming removed 3 bases at V and 5 bases at J, with 8 bases between. The CDR3 sequence is 13 residues long. The chain's CDR3 is CASSPSRDNEQFF. The DNA of the CDR3 is TGTGCCAGCTCACCCAGCCGGGACAATGAGCAGTTCTTC.

J is TRBJ1-2 and V is TRBV28; 9 positions agree with TRBD1. Germline loops: CDR1 MDHEN, CDR2 SYDVKM. With V trimmed by 3 bases and J by 7 bases, 3 bases remained unmatched. The CDR3 contains 13 residues. CDR3 region: CASSLGQGRGYTF. As DNA, the CDR3 is TGTGCCAGCAGTTTGGGACAGGGTCGTGGCTACACCTTC.

The chain carries TRBV4-1 and TRBJ2-1, with 12 bases fitting TRBD2. Germline lookup yields CDR1 MGHRA and CDR2 YSYEKL. The CDR3 length is 16 residues. J gave up 7 bases and V 2 bases, and 6 bases lay outside the gene matches. CDR3 nucleotide sequence: TGCGCCAGCAGCCAACCCTTAGGGACTAGCGGGAATGAGCAGTTCTTC. It encodes CASSQPLGTSGNEQFF.

The gene calls are TRBV29-1 and TRBJ2-5, with TRBD2 matching 7 bases. The germline CDR1 and CDR2 sequences are SQVTM and ANQGSEA. V trimming: 8 bases; J trimming: 2 bases; junction bases outside the gene matches: 8. There are 13 residues in the CDR3. CDR3 in DNA: TGCAGCTACTGGGAGGGCCCGCAAGAGACCCAGTACTTC. Amino acids: CSYWEGPQETQYF.

V is TRBV6-5 and J is TRBJ1-1, with D tentatively TRBD1 (6 bases). Per the germline V gene, CDR1 is MNHEY and CDR2 is SVGAGI. Trimming took 2 bases from V and 1 from J, leaving 14 bases between them. This CDR3 is built from 16 residues. CDR3 loop: CASSYRGSTGNTEAFF. The CDR3 region has the DNA TGTGCCAGCAGTTACAGGGGGTCGACAGGGAACACTGAAGCTTTCTTT.

The chain recombines TRBV27 with TRBJ2-5; 8 nucleotides line up with TRBD2. Judging by the DNA end, TRBJ2-7 fits better; the J call may be wrong. Looked up from germline, CDR1 is MNHEY and CDR2 is SMNVEV (reference sequence). This CDR3 region has 15 residues. DNA of the CDR3: TGTGCCAGCAGTTTAAGCGGGAGACAAAACTACGAGCAGTACTTC. It is translated as CASSLSGRQNYEQYF.